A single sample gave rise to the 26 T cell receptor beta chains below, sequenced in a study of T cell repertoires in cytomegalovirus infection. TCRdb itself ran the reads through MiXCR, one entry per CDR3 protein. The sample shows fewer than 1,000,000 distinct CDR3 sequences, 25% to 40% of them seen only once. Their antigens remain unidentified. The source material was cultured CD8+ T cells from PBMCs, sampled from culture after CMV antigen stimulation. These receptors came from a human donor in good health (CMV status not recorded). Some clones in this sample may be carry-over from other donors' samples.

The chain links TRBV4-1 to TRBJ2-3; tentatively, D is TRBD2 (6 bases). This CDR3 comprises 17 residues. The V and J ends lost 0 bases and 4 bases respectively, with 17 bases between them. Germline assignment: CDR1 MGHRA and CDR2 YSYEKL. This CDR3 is CASSQERSTSIADTQYF. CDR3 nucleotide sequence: TGCGCCAGCAGCCAAGAAAGATCGACTAGTATCGCAGATACGCAGTATTTT.

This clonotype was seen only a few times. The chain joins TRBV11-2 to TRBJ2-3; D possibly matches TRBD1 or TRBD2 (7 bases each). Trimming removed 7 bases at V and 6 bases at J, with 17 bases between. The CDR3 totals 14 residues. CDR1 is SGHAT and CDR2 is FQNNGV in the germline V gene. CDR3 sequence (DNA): TGTGCCAGCATCCAGGGGGGGGCCAGGGATACGCAGTATTTT. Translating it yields CASIQGGARDTQYF.

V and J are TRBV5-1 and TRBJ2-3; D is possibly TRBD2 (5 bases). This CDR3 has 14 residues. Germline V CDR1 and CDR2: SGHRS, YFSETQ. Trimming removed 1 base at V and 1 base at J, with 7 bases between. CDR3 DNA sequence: TGCGCCAGCAGCTTGTTTAGCGGCACAGATACGCAGTATTTT. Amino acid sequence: CASSLFSGTDTQYF.

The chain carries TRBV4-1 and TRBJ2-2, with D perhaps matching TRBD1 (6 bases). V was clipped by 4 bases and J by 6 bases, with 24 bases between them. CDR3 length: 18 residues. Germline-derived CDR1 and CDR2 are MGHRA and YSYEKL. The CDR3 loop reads CASSPAGSAQGGPGELFF. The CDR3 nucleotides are TGCGCCAGCAGCCCCGCAGGGAGCGCACAGGGCGGGCCCGGGGAGCTGTTTTTT.

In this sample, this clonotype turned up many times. Here the CDR3 reads CASSQDSRSYSNQPQHF. The CDR3 nucleotides are TGTGCCAGCAGCCAAGATAGCCGTTCTTATAGCAATCAGCCCCAGCATTTT. J is TRBJ1-5 and V is TRBV4-2; D is undetermined. CDR3 length equals 17 residues. Trimming took 0 bases from V and 0 from J, leaving 12 bases between them. CDR1 is LGHNA and CDR2 is YNFKEQ in the germline V gene.

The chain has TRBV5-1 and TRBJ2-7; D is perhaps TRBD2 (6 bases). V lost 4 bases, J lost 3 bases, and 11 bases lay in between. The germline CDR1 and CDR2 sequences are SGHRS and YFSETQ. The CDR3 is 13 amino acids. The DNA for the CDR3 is TGCGCCAGCAGCCTAGGGACTCGCTACGAGCAGTACTTC. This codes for CASSLGTRYEQYF.

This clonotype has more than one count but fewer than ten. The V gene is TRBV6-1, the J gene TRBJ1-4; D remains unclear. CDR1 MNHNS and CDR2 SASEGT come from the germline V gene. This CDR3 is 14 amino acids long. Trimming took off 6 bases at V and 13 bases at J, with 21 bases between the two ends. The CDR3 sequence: CASSPTAPRWGLFF. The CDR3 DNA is TGTGCCAGCAGCCCGACCGCGCCTAGATGGGGACTGTTTTTT.

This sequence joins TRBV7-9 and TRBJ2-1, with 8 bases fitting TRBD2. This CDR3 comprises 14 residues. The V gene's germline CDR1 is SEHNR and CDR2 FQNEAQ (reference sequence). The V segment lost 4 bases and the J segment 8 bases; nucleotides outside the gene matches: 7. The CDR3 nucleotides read TGTGCCAGCAGCTCCGGGACTAGGGGTTATGAGCAGTTCTTC. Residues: CASSSGTRGYEQFF.

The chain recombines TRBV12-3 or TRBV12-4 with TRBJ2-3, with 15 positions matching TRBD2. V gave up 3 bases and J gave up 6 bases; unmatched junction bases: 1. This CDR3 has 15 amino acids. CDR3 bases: TGTGCCAGCAGTTTTGGACTAGCGGGGGGGGATACGCAGTATTTT. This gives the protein CASSFGLAGGDTQYF.

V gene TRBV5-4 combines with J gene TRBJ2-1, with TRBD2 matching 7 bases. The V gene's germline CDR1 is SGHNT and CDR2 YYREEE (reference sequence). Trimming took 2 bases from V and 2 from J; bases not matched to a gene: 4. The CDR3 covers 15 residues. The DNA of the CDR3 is TGTGCCAGCAGCTTAAAGCGGGAAACCTACAATGAGCAGTTCTTC. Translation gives CASSLKRETYNEQFF.

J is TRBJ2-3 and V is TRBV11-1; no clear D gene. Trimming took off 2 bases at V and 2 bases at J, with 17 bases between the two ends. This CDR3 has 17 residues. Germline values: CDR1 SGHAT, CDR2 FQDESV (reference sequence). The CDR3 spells CASSLMSAFVPTDTQYF. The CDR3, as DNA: TGTGCCAGCAGCTTAATGTCAGCCTTCGTCCCCACAGATACGCAGTATTTT.

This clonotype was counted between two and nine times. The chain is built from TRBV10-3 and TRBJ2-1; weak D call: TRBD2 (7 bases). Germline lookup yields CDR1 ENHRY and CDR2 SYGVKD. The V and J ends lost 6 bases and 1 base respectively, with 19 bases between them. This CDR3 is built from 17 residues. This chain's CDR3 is CAIRGGPGGSSYNEQFF. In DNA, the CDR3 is TGTGCCATCAGGGGGGGTCCGGGGGGCTCTTCCTACAATGAGCAGTTCTTC.

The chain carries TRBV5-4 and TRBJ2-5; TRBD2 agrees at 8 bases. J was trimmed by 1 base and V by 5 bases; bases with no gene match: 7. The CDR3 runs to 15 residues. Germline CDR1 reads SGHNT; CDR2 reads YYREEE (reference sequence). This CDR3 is CASSSIGLAQETQYF. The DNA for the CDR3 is TGTGCCAGCAGTAGTATCGGACTAGCCCAAGAGACCCAGTACTTC.

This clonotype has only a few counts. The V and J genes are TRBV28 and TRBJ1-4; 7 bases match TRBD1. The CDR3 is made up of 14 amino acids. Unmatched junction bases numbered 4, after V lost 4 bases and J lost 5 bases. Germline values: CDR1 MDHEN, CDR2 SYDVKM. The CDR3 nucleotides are TGTGCCAGCAGTTGGGGCAGGGGGAATGAAAAACTGTTTTTT. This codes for CASSWGRGNEKLFF. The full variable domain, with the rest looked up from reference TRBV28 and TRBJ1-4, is DVKVTQSSRYLVKRTGEKVFLECVQDMDHENMFWYRQDPGLGLRLIYFSYDVKMKEKGDIPEGYSVSREKKERFSLILESASTNQTSMYLCASSWGRGNEKLFFGSGTQLSVL.

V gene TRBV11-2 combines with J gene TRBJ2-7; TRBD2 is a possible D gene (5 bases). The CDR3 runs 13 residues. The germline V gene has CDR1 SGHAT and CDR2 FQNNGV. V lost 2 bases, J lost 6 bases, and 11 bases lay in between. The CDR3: CASSLRGGSEQYV. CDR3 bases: TGTGCCAGCAGCTTACGTGGAGGCTCCGAGCAGTACGTC.

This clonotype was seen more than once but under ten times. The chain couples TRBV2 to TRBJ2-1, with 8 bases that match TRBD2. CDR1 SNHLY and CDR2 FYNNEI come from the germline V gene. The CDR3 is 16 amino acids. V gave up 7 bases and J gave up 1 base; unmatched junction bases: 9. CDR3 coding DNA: TGTGCCAGCAAATCAACGGCGGGGGGATCCTACAATGAGCAGTTCTTC. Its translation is CASKSTAGGSYNEQFF.

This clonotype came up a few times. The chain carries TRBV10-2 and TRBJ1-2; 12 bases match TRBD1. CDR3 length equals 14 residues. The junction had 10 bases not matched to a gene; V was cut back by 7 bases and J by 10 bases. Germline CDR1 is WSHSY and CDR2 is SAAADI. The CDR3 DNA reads TGCGCCAGCACGCAAGTAGGGACAGGGGGCGACTACACCTTC. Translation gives CASTQVGTGGDYTF.

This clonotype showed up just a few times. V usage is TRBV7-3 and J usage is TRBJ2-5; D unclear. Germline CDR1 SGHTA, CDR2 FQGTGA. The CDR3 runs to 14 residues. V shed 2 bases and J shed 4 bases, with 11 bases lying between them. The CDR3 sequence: CASSLPGVRETQYF. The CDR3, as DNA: TGTGCCAGCAGCTTACCTGGGGTGAGAGAGACCCAGTACTTC.

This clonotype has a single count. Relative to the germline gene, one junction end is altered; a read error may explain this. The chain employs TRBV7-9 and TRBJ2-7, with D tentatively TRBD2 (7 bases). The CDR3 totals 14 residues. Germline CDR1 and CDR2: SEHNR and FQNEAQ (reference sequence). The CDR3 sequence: CVSLGGGEDYEQYF. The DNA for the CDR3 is TGTGTCAGCCTTGGAGGGGGGGAAGACTACGAGCAGTACTTC. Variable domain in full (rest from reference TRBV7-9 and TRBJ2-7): DTGVSQNPRHKITKRGQNVTFRCDPISEHNRLYWYRQTLGQGPEFLTYFQNEAQLEKSRLLSDRFSAERPKGSFSTLEIQRTEQGDSAMYLCVSLGGGEDYEQYFGPGTRLTVT.

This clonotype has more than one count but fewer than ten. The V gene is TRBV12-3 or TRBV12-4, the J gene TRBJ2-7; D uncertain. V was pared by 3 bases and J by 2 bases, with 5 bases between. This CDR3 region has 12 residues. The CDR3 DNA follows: TGTGCCAGCAGTTTCCACCCCTACGAGCAGTACGTC. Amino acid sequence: CASSFHPYEQYV.

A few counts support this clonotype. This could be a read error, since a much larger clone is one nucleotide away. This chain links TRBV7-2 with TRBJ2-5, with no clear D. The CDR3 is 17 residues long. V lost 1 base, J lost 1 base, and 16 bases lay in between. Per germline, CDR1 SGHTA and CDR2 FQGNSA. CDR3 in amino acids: CASSLGPLVGFQETQYF. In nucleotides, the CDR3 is TGTGCCAGCAGCTTAGGCCCGCTAGTGGGGTTCCAAGAGACCCAGTACTTC.

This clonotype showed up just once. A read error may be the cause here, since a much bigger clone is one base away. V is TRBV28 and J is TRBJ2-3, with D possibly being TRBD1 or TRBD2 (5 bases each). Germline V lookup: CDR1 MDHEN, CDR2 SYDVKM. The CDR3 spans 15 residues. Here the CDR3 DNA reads TGTGTCAGCAGTTGGGGCTCTAGCCACGCAGATACGCAGTATTTT. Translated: CVSSWGSSHADTQYF.

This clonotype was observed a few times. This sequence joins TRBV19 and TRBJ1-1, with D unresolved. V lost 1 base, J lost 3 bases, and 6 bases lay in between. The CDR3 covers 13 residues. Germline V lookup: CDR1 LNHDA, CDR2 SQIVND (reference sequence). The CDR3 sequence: CASSIARYTEAFF. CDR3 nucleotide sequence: TGTGCCAGTAGTATAGCCCGCTACACTGAAGCTTTCTTT.

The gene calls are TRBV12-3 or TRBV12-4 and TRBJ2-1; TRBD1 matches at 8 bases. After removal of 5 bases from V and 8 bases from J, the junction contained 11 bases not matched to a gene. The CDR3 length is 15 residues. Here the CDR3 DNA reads TGTGCCAGCAGTCCGACCGGGACAGGTTACGATGAGCAGTTCTTC. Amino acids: CASSPTGTGYDEQFF.

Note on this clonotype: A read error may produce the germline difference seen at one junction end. The CDR3 here is CVSRRDRVAIGSYNEQFF. DNA for the CDR3: TGTGTCAGCCGCCGGGACAGAGTAGCTATAGGGTCCTACAATGAGCAGTTCTTC. This chain links TRBV12-3 or TRBV12-4 with TRBJ2-1; 7 positions match TRBD1. The CDR3 consists of 18 residues.

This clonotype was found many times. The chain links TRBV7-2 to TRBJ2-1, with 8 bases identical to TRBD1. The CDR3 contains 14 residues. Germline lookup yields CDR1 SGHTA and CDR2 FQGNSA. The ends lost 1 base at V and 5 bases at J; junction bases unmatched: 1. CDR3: CASSLDRGDNEQFF. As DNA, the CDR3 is TGTGCCAGCAGCTTAGACAGGGGGGACAATGAGCAGTTCTTC.